This TCR beta chain was profiled in a study of T cells after yellow fever vaccination. The study, taken as a whole, reports: The presence of abundant clonotypes contaminating from the bulk population was possible in FACS-sorted repertoires.

Germline V lookup: CDR1 SGHAT, CDR2 FQNNGV. Between the trimmed V and J ends, which lost 5 bases and 0 bases, there was a span of 19 bases. This CDR3 spans 18 amino acids. Of note for this clonotype: Its specificity is not known.

TCRdb reanalysed the 5' RACE reads using MiXCR and keeps one entry per CDR3 protein. In the table there are fewer than 500,000 distinct CDR3 sequences, under 20% of which are singletons. The sequencing used PBMCs, collected before the yellow fever booster vaccination. The clonotype comes from a man between 18 and 29 years old who received the YFV17D yellow fever vaccine. The chain recombines TRBV11-2 with TRBJ1-4, with D possibly matching TRBD1 (5 bases). In nucleotides, the CDR3 is TGTGCCAGCAGCCTTTCGGGATGGGACTTTTCAACTAATGAAAAACTGTTTTTT. This gives the protein CASSLSGWDFSTNEKLFF.